The 29 T cell receptor beta chains given below trace back to one sample, sequenced in a study of blood T cell repertoires in COVID-19 (dated by TCRdb to the early 2020s). The library was prepared using the immunoSEQ multiplex PCR assay. TCRdb obtained this table from immuneACCESS and retained in-frame rearrangements with V and J assigned. These tables miss some clones; where compared with another copy, unresolved V genes account for less than half of the shortfall, and the remainder is unexplained. The sample yields fewer than 200,000 clones; around 77% were counted once. Of the sample, 6.5% falls within the top ten clones. The sample consisted of peripheral blood. These receptors came from a man aged 65-85 years with active or convalescent COVID-19.

In DNA, the CDR3 is TGTGCCAGCAGCGTAGCTGCGAGCTCCTATAATTCACCCCTCCACTTT. Translating gives CASSVAASSYNSPLHF. This chain links TRBV9 with TRBJ1-6; D call uncertain. Trimming took off 0 bases at V and 0 bases at J, with 7 bases between the two ends. The germline CDR1 and CDR2 sequences are SGDLS and YYNGEE. The CDR3 is 16 residues long. The whole variable domain, remainder taken from reference TRBV9 and TRBJ1-6, is DSGVTQTPKHLITATGQRVTLRCSPRSGDLSVYWYQQSLDQGLQFLIQYYNGEERAKGNILERFSAQQFPDLHSELNLSSLELGDSALYFCASSVAASSYNSPLHFGNGTRLTVT.

V and J are TRBV10-2 and TRBJ2-5, with TRBD2 matching 14 bases. The CDR3 has 14 residues. J gave up 5 bases and V 10 bases, and 6 bases lay outside the gene matches. CDR1 and CDR2 from the germline V gene are WSHSY and SAAADI. CDR3 amino acids: CAKGTSGRWETQYF. The CDR3 nucleotides are TGCGCCAAGGGGACTAGCGGGAGATGGGAGACCCAGTACTTC.

The V call is TRBV5-1, the J call TRBJ2-3; 7 nucleotides match TRBD1. The trim removed 4 bases at V and 3 bases at J, leaving 8 bases unmatched. CDR3 size: 15 residues. CDR1 is SGHRS and CDR2 is YFSETQ in the germline V gene. The CDR3 sequence is CASSPRTGQTDTQYF. The CDR3 DNA is TGCGCCAGCAGCCCCCGGACAGGACAAACAGATACGCAGTATTTT.

The J gene is TRBJ1-2, the V gene TRBV30; D is unclear. V lost 3 bases, J lost 8 bases, and 13 bases lay in between. The CDR3 has 12 residues. In germline, CDR1 is GTSNPN, CDR2 SVGIG (reference sequence). CDR3 sequence (DNA): TGTGCCTGGAGCCCCGGGGTTGAAGGCTACACCTTC. It encodes CAWSPGVEGYTF.

V and J are TRBV5-4 and TRBJ2-3; no definite D call. This CDR3 spans 14 amino acids. With 1 base removed from V and 3 bases from J, the gap between germline ends came to 9 bases. Germline CDR1 reads SGHNT; CDR2 reads YYREEE (reference sequence). This CDR3 reads CASSLSTKTDTQYF. Written as DNA, the CDR3 is TGTGCCAGCAGCTTGTCTACGAAGACAGATACGCAGTATTTT.

The CDR3 DNA follows: TGTGCCAGCAGTTACTCGGCGCTAGCGGCCAAAAACATTCAGTACTTC. It yields the protein CASSYSALAAKNIQYF. The V and J genes are TRBV6-5 and TRBJ2-4; D might be TRBD2 (6 bases). Germline assignment: CDR1 MNHEY and CDR2 SVGAGI. The CDR3 runs to 16 residues. V was pared by 0 bases and J by 1 base, with 10 bases between.

V and J are TRBV3-1 (or the pseudogene TRBV3-2) and TRBJ1-6; D call uncertain. Germline CDR1 is LGHDT and CDR2 is YNNKEL (reference sequence). V lost 2 bases to trimming and J lost 8 bases, with 7 bases between them. The CDR3 is 13 amino acids. The CDR3 spells CASSQSVYSPLHF. The CDR3, as DNA: TGTGCCAGCAGCCAATCTGTTTATTCACCCCTCCACTTT.

The count of this clone is one. This chain joins TRBV24-1 and TRBJ2-1; 7 bases line up with TRBD1. The CDR3 is 14 amino acids. Germline CDR1 reads KGHDR; CDR2 reads SFDVKD. J lost 9 bases, V lost 4 bases, and 8 bases had no gene match. The CDR3 sequence is CATSDPANRGEQFF. The CDR3 DNA reads TGTGCCACCAGTGACCCAGCGAACAGGGGTGAGCAGTTCTTC.

The rearrangement links TRBV11-2 to TRBJ2-7, with 10 bases lining up with TRBD1. Germline V gene lookup returns CDR1 SGHAT and CDR2 FQNNGV. The V and J ends lost 7 bases and 6 bases, in that order; junction bases with no gene match: 9. This CDR3 spans 14 amino acids. Here the CDR3 DNA reads TGTGCCAGCAACGACCGGGACAGGGGACTCGAGCAGTACTTC. Encoded protein: CASNDRDRGLEQYF.

The chain couples TRBV27 to TRBJ2-2, with 12 nucleotides matching TRBD2. The ends lost 6 bases at V and 7 bases at J; junction bases unmatched: 6. Looked up from germline, CDR1 is MNHEY and CDR2 is SMNVEV (reference sequence). CDR3 length equals 15 residues. CDR3 DNA: TGTGCCAGCAGGCTGACTAGCGGGAGTCGCGGGGAGCTGTTTTTT. Its translation: CASRLTSGSRGELFF.

This sequence joins TRBV7-3 and TRBJ2-7, with 8 bases that match TRBD1. Germline V lookup: CDR1 SGHTA, CDR2 FQGTGA. With 0 bases clipped from V and 5 bases from J, the junction kept 6 bases outside the gene matches. The CDR3 extends over 15 amino acids. CDR3 protein: CASSLTGDRYHEQYF. The CDR3, as DNA: TGTGCCAGCAGCTTAACGGGGGACAGGTACCACGAGCAGTACTTC.

In its sample, this clone was seen many times. The sample carries other DNA sequences with the same CDR3. This CDR3 reads CASSLGGTATNEKLFF. CDR3 nucleotide sequence: TGTGCCAGCAGCTTAGGGGGGACAGCAACTAATGAAAAACTGTTTTTT. This chain joins TRBV7-9 and TRBJ1-4, with 7 bases lining up with TRBD1. This CDR3 spans 16 amino acids. The germline V gene has CDR1 SEHNR and CDR2 FQNEAQ (reference sequence). With V trimmed by 1 base and J by 0 bases, 2 bases remained unmatched.

On this clone: The junction does not match germline at one end; this may be a read error. The chain couples TRBV5-1 to TRBJ2-7; D is unresolved. CDR3 size: 13 residues. Per germline, CDR1 SGHRS and CDR2 YFSETQ. This CDR3 reads CASSFGGSDEQYF. The CDR3 nucleotides read TGCGCCAGCAGCTTTGGCGGCTCCGACGAGCAGTACTTC.

A note on this clone: The junction differs from germline at one of its ends, possibly a read error. This sequence joins TRBV19 and TRBJ1-6; TRBD1 agrees at 7 bases. This CDR3 contains 13 residues. The germline V gene encodes CDR1 LNHDA and CDR2 SQIVND (reference sequence). The DNA for the CDR3 is TGTGCCAGTAGTATAGCCAAGGGGGCGACTTTCCAATTT. This codes for CASSIAKGATFQF.

This clone has only one observation. The gene calls are TRBV30 and TRBJ2-1; a weak D match, TRBD2 (5 bases). The V end lost 0 bases, the J end lost 9 bases, and 12 bases lay between the germline ends. Germline CDR1 GTSNPN, CDR2 SVGIG (reference sequence). The CDR3 sequence is 13 residues long. CDR3 in DNA: TGTGCCTGGAGTGTATGGCTAGCACGTGAGCAGTTCTTC. Translation gives CAWSVWLAREQFF.

V is TRBV6-5 and J is TRBJ1-1, with D unclear. Trimming took 5 bases from V and 7 from J, leaving 17 bases between them. Germline V gives CDR1 MNHEY, CDR2 SVGAGI. The CDR3 totals 14 residues. The CDR3: CASSTGGGLGEAFF. In DNA form, the CDR3 reads TGTGCCAGCAGTACGGGTGGCGGATTGGGTGAAGCTTTCTTT.

The rearrangement joins TRBV19 to TRBJ1-5, with 8 bases lining up with TRBD1. Trimming cost V 3 bases and J 4 bases; bases outside gene matches: 5. Germline V gives CDR1 LNHDA, CDR2 SQIVND (reference sequence). The CDR3 covers 15 residues. The CDR3 loop is CASSMTGAMNQPQHF. The CDR3 nucleotides are TGTGCCAGTAGTATGACAGGGGCCATGAATCAGCCCCAGCATTTT.

The chain joins TRBV4-1 to TRBJ1-1; TRBD1 agrees at 9 bases. Germline CDR1 MGHRA, CDR2 YSYEKL. CDR3 length: 15 residues. V lost 0 bases and J lost 4; bases outside the gene matches: 3. CDR3 in amino acids: CASSQEGQGSTEAFF. DNA for the CDR3: TGCGCCAGCAGCCAAGAGGGACAGGGCTCCACTGAAGCTTTCTTT.

This chain joins TRBV7-9 and TRBJ2-3; D might be TRBD1 (6 bases). This CDR3 comprises 14 residues. CDR1 is SEHNR, CDR2 FQNEAQ, per germline (reference sequence). The germline V and J ends were trimmed by 2 bases and 4 bases, with 10 bases remaining between them. The CDR3 DNA sequence: TGTGCCAGCAGCTTAACTACAGGGCCAGATACGCAGTATTTT. Translation: CASSLTTGPDTQYF.

This sequence joins TRBV6-5 and TRBJ1-1, with D uncertain. CDR3 size: 15 residues. The germline V gene has CDR1 MNHEY and CDR2 SVGAGI. Deletions cut 0 bases from V and 5 bases from J, with 13 bases between. CDR3: CASSYSFNRETEAFF. In DNA, the CDR3 is TGTGCCAGCAGTTACTCTTTTAACCGGGAAACTGAAGCTTTCTTT.

In this sample, this clone turned up once. The chain links TRBV29-1 to TRBJ1-1, with 11 bases lining up with TRBD1. Germline trimming cut 6 bases from V and 3 bases from J; bases unmatched to any gene: 9. The CDR3 sequence is 15 residues long. Per germline, CDR1 SQVTM and CDR2 ANQGSEA. CDR3 DNA: TGCAGCGTAGAGGACAGGGGGCGTATCGACACTGAAGCTTTCTTT. Encoded protein: CSVEDRGRIDTEAFF.

In its sample, this clone was seen a few times. The chain recombines TRBV7-8 with TRBJ1-5; the match to TRBD1 covers 9 bases. The CDR3 extends over 15 amino acids. The junction had 6 bases not matched to a gene; V was cut back by 5 bases and J by 4 bases. Germline lookup yields CDR1 SGHVS and CDR2 FQNEAQ. The CDR3 coding sequence is TGTGCCAGCAGCACAGGGGGCAGGAATAATCAGCCCCAGCATTTT. It encodes CASSTGGRNNQPQHF.

CDR3 region: CASSLGGLRGNIQYF. The CDR3 DNA reads TGTGCCAGCAGCTTGGGGGGTTTGCGGGGAAACATTCAGTACTTC. This chain joins TRBV5-4 and TRBJ2-4, with D maybe TRBD2 (6 bases). Trimming pared 0 bases from V and 6 bases from J, leaving 13 bases between. CDR1 and CDR2 (germline): SGHNT, YYREEE (reference sequence). The CDR3 length is 15 residues. Full variable domain (rest looked up from reference TRBV5-4 and TRBJ2-4): ETGVTQSPTHLIKTRGQQVTLRCSSQSGHNTVSWYQQALGQGPQFIFQYYREEENGRGNFPPRFSGLQFPNYSSELNVNALELDDSALYLCASSLGGLRGNIQYFGAGTRLSVL.

The chain is built from TRBV19 and TRBJ1-5; maybe TRBD1 (6 bases). V lost 7 bases to trimming and J lost 0 bases, with 10 bases between them. The V gene's germline CDR1 is LNHDA and CDR2 SQIVND (reference sequence). The CDR3 is made up of 14 amino acids. CDR3 in amino acids: CASTRQDSNQPQHF. CDR3 DNA sequence: TGTGCCAGTACACGACAGGATAGCAATCAGCCCCAGCATTTT.

This clone is judged medium-sized. The genes are TRBV9 and TRBJ1-1, with 10 bases matching TRBD1. Trimming cost V 7 bases and J 6 bases; bases outside gene matches: 6. The CDR3 loop spans 13 amino acids. Germline V gene data show CDR1 as SGDLS and CDR2 as YYNGEE. The CDR3 coding sequence is TGTGCCAGCGACAGGGGGCATTCCTCTGAAGCTTTCTTT. It specifies CASDRGHSSEAFF.

CDR3 in amino acids: CASSSNPGIPHGYTF. The CDR3, as DNA: TGTGCCAGCAGCTCGAATCCGGGAATCCCTCATGGCTACACCTTC. The chain has TRBV7-3 and TRBJ1-2; D is undetermined. The ends were cut back, 4 bases at V and 6 bases at J, with 18 bases in the middle. There are 15 residues in the CDR3. Germline V lookup: CDR1 SGHTA, CDR2 FQGTGA.

The chain links TRBV7-3 to TRBJ2-3; D remains unclear. Trimming pared 6 bases from V and 6 bases from J, leaving 10 bases between. The CDR3 sequence is 12 residues long. The V gene's germline CDR1 is SGHTA and CDR2 FQGTGA. The CDR3: CASSTPKDTQYF. In nucleotides, the CDR3 is TGTGCCAGCAGTACTCCCAAGGATACGCAGTATTTT.

This sequence joins TRBV5-1 and TRBJ1-4; the D gene is possibly TRBD1 (5 bases). Trimming cost V 8 bases and J 5 bases, with 16 bases left between them. CDR1 SGHRS and CDR2 YFSETQ come from the germline V gene. CDR3 length: 14 residues. Here the CDR3 DNA reads TGCGCCAGTTCTCAGGGATCTTGGAATGAAAAACTGTTTTTT. Amino acids: CASSQGSWNEKLFF.

V and J are TRBV2 and TRBJ2-7; D ambiguous. CDR3 length equals 12 residues. Trimming shortened V by 3 bases and J by 2 bases, and 5 bases separated the two germline ends. Per germline, CDR1 SNHLY and CDR2 FYNNEI. The CDR3 region has the DNA TGTGCCAGCAGTGACAGGCCCTACGAGCAGTACTTC. It is translated as CASSDRPYEQYF.